Below, 7 T cell receptor beta chains from the same sample are listed, as sequenced in a study of blood T cell repertoires in COVID-19. TCRdb's table, derived via immunoSEQ multiplex PCR, lists solely in-frame clones and lacks some. The repertoire holds tens of thousands of clones, with approximately 86% as singletons. The sample consisted of peripheral blood. The receptors come from a woman aged 45-65 years with acute or convalescent COVID-19.

This chain joins TRBV30 and TRBJ1-6; TRBD1 matches at 12 bases. The V and J ends lost 4 bases and 5 bases, in that order; junction bases with no gene match: 6. The CDR3 loop spans 16 amino acids. The V gene's germline CDR1 is GTSNPN and CDR2 SVGIG (reference sequence). As DNA, the CDR3 is TGTGCCTGGACCGCGGGGACAGGGGGCCATAATTCACCCCTCCACTTT. Protein product: CAWTAGTGGHNSPLHF.

The chain is built from TRBV12-3 or TRBV12-4 and TRBJ2-1; no clear D gene. Trimming removed 4 bases at V and 9 bases at J, with 10 bases between. The CDR3 has 12 amino acids. The CDR3 is CASSYPLGEQFF. Written as DNA, the CDR3 is TGTGCCAGCAGTTACCCCCTCGGTGAGCAGTTCTTC.

The J gene is TRBJ2-1, the V gene TRBV7-2; 12 bases match TRBD2. The CDR3 runs to 15 residues. V was clipped by 5 bases and J by 10 bases; unmatched bases: 9. Germline assignment: CDR1 SGHTA and CDR2 FQGNSA. The CDR3: CASSPTTGTSGEQFF. The DNA of the CDR3 is TGTGCCAGCAGCCCTACCACCGGGACTAGCGGGGAGCAGTTCTTC.

V usage is TRBV13 and J usage is TRBJ1-1, with D possibly matching TRBD1 (5 bases). Germline V gives CDR1 PRHDT, CDR2 FYEKMQ (reference sequence). The ends were cut back, 2 bases at V and 1 base at J, with 11 bases in the middle. This CDR3 spans 15 amino acids. CDR3 DNA: TGTGCCAGCAGCTTATGGCGCACAGGGAACACTGAAGCTTTCTTT. It translates to CASSLWRTGNTEAFF.

This clone was found many times. This chain connects TRBV6-6 to TRBJ2-7, with a weak D call TRBD2 (5 bases). V lost 5 bases, J lost 9 bases, and 11 bases lay in between. CDR3 length equals 11 residues. The germline gives CDR1 MNHNY, CDR2 SVGAGI (reference sequence). As DNA, the CDR3 is TGTGCCAGCAGTCTAGCTAGTCTGCAGTACTTC. The encoded protein is CASSLASLQYF.

Here the CDR3 reads CASSRGLGNTEAFF. CDR3 nucleotides: TGTGCCAGCAGTCGAGGGTTGGGGAACACTGAAGCTTTCTTT. J is TRBJ1-1 and V is TRBV27; D is uncertain. This CDR3 comprises 14 residues. The V gene's germline CDR1 is MNHEY and CDR2 SMNVEV (reference sequence). Trimming left V 5 bases short and J 1 base short, with 11 bases between.

The V and J genes are TRBV28 and TRBJ1-2, with 7 nucleotides matching TRBD1. With V trimmed by 6 bases and J by 0 bases, 7 bases remained unmatched. The CDR3 loop spans 15 amino acids. CDR1 is MDHEN, CDR2 SYDVKM, per germline. In DNA, the CDR3 is TGTGCCAGCAGCTCCGGACAGGCGGCTAACTATGGCTACACCTTC. This codes for CASSSGQAANYGYTF.